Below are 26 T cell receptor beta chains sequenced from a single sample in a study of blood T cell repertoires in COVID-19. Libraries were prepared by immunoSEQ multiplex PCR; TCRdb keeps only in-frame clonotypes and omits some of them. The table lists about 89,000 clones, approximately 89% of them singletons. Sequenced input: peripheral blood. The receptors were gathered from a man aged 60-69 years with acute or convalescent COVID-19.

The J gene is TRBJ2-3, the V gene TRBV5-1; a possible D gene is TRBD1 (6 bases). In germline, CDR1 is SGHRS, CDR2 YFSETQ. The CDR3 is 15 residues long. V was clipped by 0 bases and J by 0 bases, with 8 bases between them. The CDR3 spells CASSLGTVSTDTQYF. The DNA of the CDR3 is TGCGCCAGCAGCTTGGGGACAGTTAGCACAGATACGCAGTATTTT.

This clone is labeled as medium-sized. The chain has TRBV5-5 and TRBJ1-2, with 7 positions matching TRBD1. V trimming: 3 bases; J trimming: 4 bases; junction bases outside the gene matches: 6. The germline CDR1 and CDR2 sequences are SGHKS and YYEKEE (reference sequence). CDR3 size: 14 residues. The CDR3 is CASSSQRTGYGYTF. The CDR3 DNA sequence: TGTGCCAGCAGCTCCCAAAGGACAGGCTATGGCTACACCTTC.

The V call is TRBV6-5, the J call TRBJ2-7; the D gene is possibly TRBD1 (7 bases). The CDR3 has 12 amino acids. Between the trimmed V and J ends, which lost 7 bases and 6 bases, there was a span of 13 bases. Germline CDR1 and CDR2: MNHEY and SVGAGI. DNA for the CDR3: TGTGCCAGCAAGAGGCAGGGGGGCGAGCAGTACTTC. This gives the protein CASKRQGGEQYF.

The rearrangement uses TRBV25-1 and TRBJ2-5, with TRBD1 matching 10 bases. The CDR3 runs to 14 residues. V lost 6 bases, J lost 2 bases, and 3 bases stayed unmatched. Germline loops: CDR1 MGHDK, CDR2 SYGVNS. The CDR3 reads CASSRTGGQETQYF. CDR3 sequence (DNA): TGTGCCAGCAGCCGGACAGGGGGACAAGAGACCCAGTACTTC. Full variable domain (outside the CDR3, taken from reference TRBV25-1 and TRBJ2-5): EADIYQTPRYLVIGTGKKITLECSQTMGHDKMYWYQQDPGMELHLIHYSYGVNSTEKGDLSSESTVSRIRTEHFPLTLESARPSHTSQYLCASSRTGGQETQYFGPGTRLLVL.

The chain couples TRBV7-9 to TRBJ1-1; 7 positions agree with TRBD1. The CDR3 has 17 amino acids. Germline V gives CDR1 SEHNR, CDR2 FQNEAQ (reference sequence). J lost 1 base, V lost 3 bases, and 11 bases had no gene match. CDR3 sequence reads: CASSFPPDRPSNTEAFF. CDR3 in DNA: TGTGCCAGCAGCTTCCCCCCGGACAGGCCCTCGAACACTGAAGCTTTCTTT. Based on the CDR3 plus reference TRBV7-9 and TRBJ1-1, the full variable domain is DTGVSQNPRHKITKRGQNVTFRCDPISEHNRLYWYRQTLGQGPEFLTYFQNEAQLEKSRLLSDRFSAERPKGSFSTLEIQRTEQGDSAMYLCASSFPPDRPSNTEAFFGQGTRLTVV.

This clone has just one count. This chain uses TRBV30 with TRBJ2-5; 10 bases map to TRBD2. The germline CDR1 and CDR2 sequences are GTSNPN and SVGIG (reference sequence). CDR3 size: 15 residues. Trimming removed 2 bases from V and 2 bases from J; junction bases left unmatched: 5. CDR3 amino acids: CAWSRASGGQETQYF. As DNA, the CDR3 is TGTGCCTGGAGTCGGGCTAGCGGGGGACAAGAGACCCAGTACTTC. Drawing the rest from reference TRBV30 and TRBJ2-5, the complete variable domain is SQTIHQWPATLVQPVGSPLSLECTVEGTSNPNLYWYRQAAGRGLQLLFYSVGIGQISSEVPQNLSASRPQDRQFILSSKKLLLSDSGFYLCAWSRASGGQETQYFGPGTRLLVL.

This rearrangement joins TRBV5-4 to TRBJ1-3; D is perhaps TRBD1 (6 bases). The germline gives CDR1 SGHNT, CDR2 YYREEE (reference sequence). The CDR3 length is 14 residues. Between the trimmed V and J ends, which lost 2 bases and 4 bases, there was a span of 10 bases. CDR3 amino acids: CASSLQGPGNTIYF. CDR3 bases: TGTGCCAGCAGCTTACAGGGTCCCGGAAACACCATATATTTT.

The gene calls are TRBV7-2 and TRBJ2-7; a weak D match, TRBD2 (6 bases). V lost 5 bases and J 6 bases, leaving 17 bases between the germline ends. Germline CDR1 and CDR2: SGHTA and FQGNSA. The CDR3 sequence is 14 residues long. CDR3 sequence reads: CASSTRLVGREQYF. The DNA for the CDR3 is TGTGCCAGCAGCACGAGACTAGTCGGGCGCGAGCAGTACTTC.

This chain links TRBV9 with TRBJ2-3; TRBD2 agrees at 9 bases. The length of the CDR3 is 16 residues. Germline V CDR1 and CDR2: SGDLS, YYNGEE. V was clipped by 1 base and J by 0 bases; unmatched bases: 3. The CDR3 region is CASSVTSGLSTDTQYF. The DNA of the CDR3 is TGTGCCAGCAGCGTAACTAGCGGGTTAAGCACAGATACGCAGTATTTT.

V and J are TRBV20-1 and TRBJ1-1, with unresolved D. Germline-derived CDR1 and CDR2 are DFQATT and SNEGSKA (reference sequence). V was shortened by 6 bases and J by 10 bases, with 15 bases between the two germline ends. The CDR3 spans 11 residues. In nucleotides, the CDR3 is TGCAGTGCCTCAAGGGAGGGAACAGCTTTCTTT. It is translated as CSASREGTAFF.

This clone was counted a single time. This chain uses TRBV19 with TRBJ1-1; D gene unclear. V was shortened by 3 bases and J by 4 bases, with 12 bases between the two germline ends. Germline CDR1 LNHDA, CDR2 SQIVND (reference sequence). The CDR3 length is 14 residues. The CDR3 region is CASSISTLATEAFF. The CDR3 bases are TGTGCCAGTAGTATTTCCACGTTGGCCACTGAAGCTTTCTTT.

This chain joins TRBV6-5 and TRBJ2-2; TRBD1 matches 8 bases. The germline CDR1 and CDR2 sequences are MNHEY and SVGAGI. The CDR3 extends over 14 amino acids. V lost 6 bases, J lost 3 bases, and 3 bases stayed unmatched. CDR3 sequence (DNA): TGTGCCAGCAGCCAGGGGGCAGACACCGGGGAGCTGTTTTTT. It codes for CASSQGADTGELFF.

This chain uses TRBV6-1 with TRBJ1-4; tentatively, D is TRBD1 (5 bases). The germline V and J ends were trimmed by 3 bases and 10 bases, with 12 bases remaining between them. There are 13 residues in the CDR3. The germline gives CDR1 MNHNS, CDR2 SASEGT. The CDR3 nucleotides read TGTGCCAGCAGTGAGGGTCGGGGGGGAAAACTGTTTTTT. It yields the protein CASSEGRGGKLFF.

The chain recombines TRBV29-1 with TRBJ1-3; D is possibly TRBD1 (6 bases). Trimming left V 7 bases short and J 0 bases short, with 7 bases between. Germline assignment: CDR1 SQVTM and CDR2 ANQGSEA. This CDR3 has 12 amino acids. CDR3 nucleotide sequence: TGCAGCGCACAGGGCTCTGGAAACACCATATATTTT. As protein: CSAQGSGNTIYF.

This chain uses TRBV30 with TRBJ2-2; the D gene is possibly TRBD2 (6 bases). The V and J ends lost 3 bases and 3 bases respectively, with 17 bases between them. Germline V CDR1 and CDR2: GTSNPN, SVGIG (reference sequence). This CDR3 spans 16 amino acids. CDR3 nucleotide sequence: TGTGCCTGGAGCCACGGGCTAGCGAGGCACACCGGGGAGCTGTTTTTT. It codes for CAWSHGLARHTGELFF.

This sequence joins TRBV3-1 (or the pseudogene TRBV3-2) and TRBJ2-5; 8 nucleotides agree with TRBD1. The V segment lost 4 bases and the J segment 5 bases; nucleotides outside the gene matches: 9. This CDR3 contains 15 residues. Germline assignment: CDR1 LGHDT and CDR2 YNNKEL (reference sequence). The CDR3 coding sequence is TGTGCCAGCAGCCCGCCCGCAGGGGGCTGGGAGACCCAGTACTTC. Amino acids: CASSPPAGGWETQYF.

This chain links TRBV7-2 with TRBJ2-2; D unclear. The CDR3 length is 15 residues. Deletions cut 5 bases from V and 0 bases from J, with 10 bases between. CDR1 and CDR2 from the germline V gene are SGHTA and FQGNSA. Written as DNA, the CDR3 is TGTGCCAGCAGCCGCGACACCTCGAACACCGGGGAGCTGTTTTTT. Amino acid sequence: CASSRDTSNTGELFF.

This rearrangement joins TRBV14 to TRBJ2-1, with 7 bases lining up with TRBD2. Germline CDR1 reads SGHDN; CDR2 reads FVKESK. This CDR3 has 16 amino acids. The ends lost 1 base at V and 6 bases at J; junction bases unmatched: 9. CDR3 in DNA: TGTGCCAGCAGCCAAGTAATAGGACTAGGGCTCAATGAGCAGTTCTTC. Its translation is CASSQVIGLGLNEQFF.

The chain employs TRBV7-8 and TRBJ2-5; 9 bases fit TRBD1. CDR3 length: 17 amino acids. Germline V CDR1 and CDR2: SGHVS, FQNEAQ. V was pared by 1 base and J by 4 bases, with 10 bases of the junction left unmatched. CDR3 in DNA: TGTGCCAGCAGCTTAGTCTTTATAGGACAGGGGAGAGAGACCCAGTACTTC. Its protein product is CASSLVFIGQGRETQYF.

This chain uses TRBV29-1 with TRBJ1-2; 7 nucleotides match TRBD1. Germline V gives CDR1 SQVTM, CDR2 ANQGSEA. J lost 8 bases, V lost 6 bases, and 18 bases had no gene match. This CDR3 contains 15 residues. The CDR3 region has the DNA TGCAGCGTGGGGACAGCCGGGGGTATGGGACACGGCTACACCTTC. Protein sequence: CSVGTAGGMGHGYTF.

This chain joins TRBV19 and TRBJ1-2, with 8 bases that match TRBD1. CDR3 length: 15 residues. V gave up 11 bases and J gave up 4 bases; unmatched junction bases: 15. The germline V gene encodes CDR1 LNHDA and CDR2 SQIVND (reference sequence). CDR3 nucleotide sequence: TGTGCCTCGTTCCTAGGAGGGACAGGAGTCTATGGCTACACCTTC. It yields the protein CASFLGGTGVYGYTF.

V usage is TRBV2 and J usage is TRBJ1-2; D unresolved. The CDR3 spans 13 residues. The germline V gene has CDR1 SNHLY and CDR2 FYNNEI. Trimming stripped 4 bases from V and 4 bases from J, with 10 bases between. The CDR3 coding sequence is TGTGCCAGCAGTGTCGCGGCGTCCTATGGCTACACCTTC. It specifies CASSVAASYGYTF.

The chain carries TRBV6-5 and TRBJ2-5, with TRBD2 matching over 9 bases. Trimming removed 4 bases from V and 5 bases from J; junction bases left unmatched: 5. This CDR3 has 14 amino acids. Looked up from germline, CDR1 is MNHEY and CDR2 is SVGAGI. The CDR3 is CASSFSGGRETQYF. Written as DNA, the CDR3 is TGTGCCAGCAGTTTCAGCGGGGGGAGGGAGACCCAGTACTTC.

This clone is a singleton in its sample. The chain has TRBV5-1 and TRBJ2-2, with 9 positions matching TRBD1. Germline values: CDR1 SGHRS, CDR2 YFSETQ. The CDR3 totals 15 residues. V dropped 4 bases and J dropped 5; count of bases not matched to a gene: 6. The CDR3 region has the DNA TGCGCCAGCAGCCTCGGACAGGGGTCGACCGGGGAGCTGTTTTTT. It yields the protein CASSLGQGSTGELFF.

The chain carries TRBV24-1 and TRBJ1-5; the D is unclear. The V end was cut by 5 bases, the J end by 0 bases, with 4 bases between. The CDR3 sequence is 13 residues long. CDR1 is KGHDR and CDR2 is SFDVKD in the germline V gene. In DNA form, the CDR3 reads TGTGCCACCAGTGTCGGTAGCAATCAGCCCCAGCATTTT. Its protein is CATSVGSNQPQHF.

Written as DNA, the CDR3 is TGTGCTAGTGCCTTAGAGGAAGCAATGAAAGCTTTCTTT. It codes for CASALEEAMKAFF. The chain couples TRBV12-5 to TRBJ1-1; D remains unclear. This CDR3 has 13 residues. V was cut by 7 bases and J by 9 bases, with 18 bases left in between. The germline V gene has CDR1 LGHNT and CDR2 FRNRAP.